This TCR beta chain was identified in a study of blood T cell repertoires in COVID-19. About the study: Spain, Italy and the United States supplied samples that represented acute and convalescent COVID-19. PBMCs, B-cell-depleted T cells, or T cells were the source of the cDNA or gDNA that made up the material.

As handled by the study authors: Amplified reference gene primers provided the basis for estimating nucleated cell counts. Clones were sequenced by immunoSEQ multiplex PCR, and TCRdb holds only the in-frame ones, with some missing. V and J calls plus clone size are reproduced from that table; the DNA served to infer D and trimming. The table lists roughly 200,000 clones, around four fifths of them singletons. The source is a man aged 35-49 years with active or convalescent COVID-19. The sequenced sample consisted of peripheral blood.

The CDR3 nucleotides read TGTGCCAGCAGTACTCAGGGTAGCGGAAACACCATATATTTT. Its translation: CASSTQGSGNTIYF. The chain couples TRBV5-4 to TRBJ1-3; D possibly corresponds to TRBD1 (5 bases). V gave up 5 bases and J gave up 4 bases, with 13 bases separating them. The length of the CDR3 is 14 residues. CDR1 is SGHNT and CDR2 is YYREEE in the germline V gene (reference sequence).